The 19 T cell receptor beta chains below all came from one sample that was sequenced in a study of CD4 T cells in relation to SARS-CoV-2 and coronaviruses. Before the COVID-19 pandemic, during about 2011-2018, CD4+ T cells were taken from unexposed donors. CD4+ T cells were isolated from the cells after about ten days of culture. Sequenced by immunoSEQ multiplex PCR; TCRdb stores in-frame clones only, minus some. The sample lists under 20,000 clones; around 78% were seen once. The antigens these receptors bind are not known. The specimen was CD4+ T cells from PBMCs, cultured in vitro. The receptors derive from a human donor in good health.

The CDR3 bases are TGCAGCGTTGAAAAAGACACAGATACGCAGTATTTT. This codes for CSVEKDTDTQYF. The rearrangement links TRBV29-1 to TRBJ2-3; D gene ambiguous. CDR3 size: 12 residues. Per germline, CDR1 SQVTM and CDR2 ANQGSEA. V was trimmed by 2 bases and J by 2 bases, leaving 5 bases between them.

This clone has more than one count but fewer than ten. The chain uses TRBV25-1 and TRBJ2-2, with TRBD1 matching over 9 bases. The CDR3 covers 17 residues. Germline V gene lookup returns CDR1 MGHDK and CDR2 SYGVNS. V lost 4 bases, J lost 4 bases, and 10 bases stayed unmatched. The CDR3 region is CASSGPPGQGGTGELFF. CDR3 coding DNA: TGTGCCAGCAGTGGACCGCCGGGACAGGGCGGCACCGGGGAGCTGTTTTTT.

The V and J genes are TRBV3-1 (or the pseudogene TRBV3-2) and TRBJ1-2, with 8 bases matching TRBD1. The germline CDR1 and CDR2 sequences are LGHDT and YNNKEL (reference sequence). Germline trimming cut 4 bases from V and 4 bases from J; bases unmatched to any gene: 5. The CDR3 sequence is 14 residues long. CDR3 DNA sequence: TGTGCCAGCAGCCCGCGACAGGGGTCCTATGGCTACACCTTC. This sequence encodes CASSPRQGSYGYTF.

V is TRBV18 and J is TRBJ1-3, with a tentative D call TRBD1 (6 bases). The CDR3 spans 17 residues. The V gene's germline CDR1 is KGHSH and CDR2 LQKENI. V was trimmed by 0 bases and J by 0 bases, leaving 12 bases between them. The CDR3 here is CASSPPARGNSGNTIYF. The CDR3 region has the DNA TGTGCCAGCTCACCACCCGCCAGGGGTAACTCTGGAAACACCATATATTTT.

The gene calls are TRBV9 and TRBJ2-7; TRBD2 agrees at 7 bases. V was pared by 4 bases and J by 7 bases, with 8 bases of the junction left unmatched. Germline CDR1 is SGDLS and CDR2 is YYNGEE. The CDR3 has 13 amino acids. The CDR3 sequence is CASSPAGVREQYF. As DNA, the CDR3 is TGTGCCAGCAGCCCGGCGGGGGTGAGAGAGCAGTACTTC.

The chain has TRBV3-1 (or the pseudogene TRBV3-2) and TRBJ2-5, with D possibly being TRBD1 or TRBD2 (6 bases each). Germline assignment: CDR1 LGHDT and CDR2 YNNKEL (reference sequence). The CDR3 is 15 residues long. The V end lost 7 bases, the J end lost 7 bases, and 22 bases lay between the germline ends. CDR3 sequence reads: CASTNLRGVGGTQYF. Here the CDR3 DNA reads TGTGCCAGCACCAACCTAAGGGGGGTGGGAGGGACCCAGTACTTC.

The CDR3 protein is CASSLSEGGNYGYTF. As DNA, the CDR3 is TGTGCCAGCAGTTTATCCGAGGGGGGGAACTATGGCTACACCTTC. The V gene is TRBV28, the J gene TRBJ1-2, with D possibly TRBD1 on 6 matching bases. Germline V CDR1 and CDR2: MDHEN, SYDVKM. This CDR3 region has 15 residues. The V end lost 1 base, the J end lost 2 bases, and 11 bases lay between the germline ends.

The chain is built from TRBV5-4 and TRBJ1-2; 7 nucleotides match TRBD1. V was clipped by 4 bases and J by 5 bases; unmatched bases: 17. CDR3 length: 17 amino acids. CDR1 is SGHNT and CDR2 is YYREEE in the germline V gene (reference sequence). The CDR3 loop reads CASSPKSGTDFWYGYTF. CDR3 DNA sequence: TGTGCCAGCAGCCCAAAGTCCGGGACAGATTTTTGGTATGGCTACACCTTC.

The chain links TRBV6-6 to TRBJ2-7, with 10 bases identical to TRBD2. The J segment lost 6 bases and the V segment lost 6 bases, leaving 11 bases of the junction unmatched. This CDR3 is built from 15 residues. Germline V lookup: CDR1 MNHNY, CDR2 SVGAGI (reference sequence). The CDR3 loop reads CASSRLTSGTSEQYF. The CDR3 nucleotides are TGTGCCAGCAGCCGACTTACTAGCGGGACCTCCGAGCAGTACTTC.

This chain uses TRBV14 with TRBJ2-2; 7 positions match TRBD1. The CDR3 runs to 16 residues. The junction had 8 bases not matched to a gene; V was cut back by 4 bases and J by 3 bases. CDR1 and CDR2 from the germline V gene are SGHDN and FVKESK. CDR3 nucleotides: TGTGCCAGCAGCCCCTTCAGGGGGACGGACACCGGGGAGCTGTTTTTT. It yields the protein CASSPFRGTDTGELFF.

This clone showed up just once. V gene TRBV4-1 combines with J gene TRBJ2-7; TRBD1 matches at 8 bases. V lost 2 bases and J lost 0; bases outside the gene matches: 12. The CDR3 totals 18 residues. CDR1 is MGHRA and CDR2 is YSYEKL in the germline V gene. Here the CDR3 reads CASSQSYSPGTGSYEQYF. The CDR3 coding sequence is TGCGCCAGCAGCCAATCGTATTCCCCCGGGACAGGCTCCTACGAGCAGTACTTC.

The chain uses TRBV30 and TRBJ2-1; TRBD2 matches 14 bases. Germline CDR1 is GTSNPN and CDR2 is SVGIG (reference sequence). V trimming: 2 bases; J trimming: 10 bases; junction bases outside the gene matches: 4. The CDR3 extends over 14 amino acids. CDR3 region: CAWSKGLAGEEQFF. CDR3 in DNA: TGTGCCTGGAGTAAGGGACTAGCGGGAGAAGAGCAGTTCTTC.

Comment on this clone: Other DNA sequences in the sample encode the same CDR3. V gene TRBV5-1 combines with J gene TRBJ2-3, with D tentatively TRBD2 (6 bases). The length of the CDR3 is 14 residues. Germline V CDR1 and CDR2: SGHRS, YFSETQ. Between the trimmed V and J ends, which lost 2 bases and 1 base, there was a span of 8 bases. The CDR3 DNA is TGCGCCAGCAGCTTCGGGGGAGGCACAGATACGCAGTATTTT. It specifies CASSFGGGTDTQYF.

The chain uses TRBV11-2 and TRBJ1-2; unclear D gene. The CDR3 has 17 amino acids. V shed 1 base and J shed 0 bases, with 15 bases lying between them. The germline V gene encodes CDR1 SGHAT and CDR2 FQNNGV. CDR3 in amino acids: CASSLGGRARTNYGYTF. CDR3 sequence (DNA): TGTGCCAGCAGCTTAGGTGGTAGGGCAAGAACTAACTATGGCTACACCTTC.

The rearrangement uses TRBV2 and TRBJ1-5, with D maybe TRBD1 (5 bases). Trimming removed 8 bases from V and 5 bases from J, with 13 bases in between. The V gene's germline CDR1 is SNHLY and CDR2 FYNNEI. This CDR3 comprises 13 residues. Written as DNA, the CDR3 is TGTGCCAGCGCGTCCAGGGCGGATCAGCCCCAGCATTTT. Its translation: CASASRADQPQHF.

The CDR3 spells CASSFGLASTWTQYF. The CDR3 bases are TGTGCCAGCAGCTTTGGACTAGCGTCAACATGGACCCAGTACTTC. The rearrangement uses TRBV13 and TRBJ2-5; the match to TRBD2 covers 9 bases. The CDR3 has 15 amino acids. Germline V gene sequence: CDR1 PRHDT, CDR2 FYEKMQ (reference sequence). Unmatched junction bases numbered 9, after V lost 3 bases and J lost 7 bases.

The chain couples TRBV15 to TRBJ1-1; D not resolved. V lost 2 bases and J lost 1, with 8 bases in between. The CDR3 loop spans 14 amino acids. Germline lookup yields CDR1 LNHNV and CDR2 YYDKDF (reference sequence). CDR3 amino acids: CATSRLGWNTEAFF. CDR3 in DNA: TGTGCCACCAGCAGACTAGGTTGGAACACTGAAGCTTTCTTT.

This clone has more than one count but fewer than ten. The rearrangement links TRBV7-2 to TRBJ2-7; 7 bases are shared with TRBD2. Germline V gene data show CDR1 as SGHTA and CDR2 as FQGNSA. CDR3 size: 15 residues. The V segment lost 5 bases and the J segment 2 bases; nucleotides outside the gene matches: 9. This CDR3 reads CASSLTGTITYEQYF. The CDR3 coding sequence is TGTGCCAGCAGCCTAACCGGGACTATAACCTACGAGCAGTACTTC.

This chain joins TRBV28 and TRBJ1-1, with D perhaps matching TRBD1 (5 bases). The CDR3 has 16 amino acids. Germline values: CDR1 MDHEN, CDR2 SYDVKM. V was clipped by 6 bases and J by 6 bases, with 23 bases between them. CDR3 sequence reads: CASSHRLGVGSAEAFF. Written as DNA, the CDR3 is TGTGCCAGCAGCCATAGGTTGGGGGTTGGGTCCGCTGAAGCTTTCTTT.